Listed below are T cell receptor beta chains from one sample, sequenced in a study of T cell repertoires and leukemia-associated antigens. TCRdb ran MiXCR on the 5' RACE reads and lists one entry per CDR3 protein. The sample lists roughly 13,000 distinct CDR3 sequences, more than 30% occurring once. No antigen has been assigned to these receptors. Material: CD3+ T cells sorted from blood and cultured. These receptors originate from a female donor in good health. CDR3s include the opening cysteine and the closing phenylalanine or tryptophan. D genes are given only for firm matches. Only part of the rows carry a size: once, few, many, or a class if the clone is expanded.

TRBV5-5	medium-sized	NA	TRBJ2-2	15	CASSLGLADTGELFF	TGTGCCAGCAGCTTGGGCCTGGCCGACACCGGGGAGCTGTTTTTT
TRBV12-5	many	NA	TRBJ2-2	15	CASGLATLNTGELFF	TGTGCTAGTGGTTTGGCGACCCTGAACACCGGGGAGCTGTTTTTT
TRBV20-1	NA	NA	TRBJ2-4	14	CSARGSIGENIQYF	TGCAGTGCTAGGGGCAGCATCGGGGAAAACATTCAGTACTTC
TRBV9	few	TRBD1	TRBJ2-1	13	CASSPQGDRGVFF	TGTGCCAGCAGCCCCCAGGGTGACAGGGGGGTGTTCTTC
TRBV6-1	NA	NA	TRBJ2-7	12	CANSEGEFEQYF	TGTGCCAACAGTGAAGGTGAGTTCGAGCAGTACTTC
TRBV7-9	NA	NA	TRBJ1-1	18	CASSFYICSATDGAEAFF	NA
TRBV7-9	medium-sized	TRBD2	TRBJ2-1	17	CASSPGLAGGSYNEQFF	TGTGCCAGCAGCCCCGGACTAGCGGGAGGGAGCTACAATGAGCAGTTCTTC
TRBV7-8	medium-sized	TRBD1	TRBJ1-1	14	CASSLSGQGPEAFF	TGTGCCAGCAGCTTATCCGGACAGGGACCTGAAGCTTTCTTT
TRBV5-1	few	NA	TRBJ2-1	11	CASSSGIEQFF	TGCGCCAGCAGCTCCGGAATTGAGCAGTTCTTC
TRBV21-1	NA	NA	TRBJ2-7	15	CAGSKSGRPVYEQYF	TGTGCCGGCAGCAAGAGCGGGAGGCCCGTCTACGAGCAGTACTTC
TRBV24-1	NA	TRBD2	TRBJ2-3	16	CATSDPSGRFADTQYF	TGTGCCACCAGTGACCCGAGCGGGAGATTTGCAGATACGCAGTATTTT
TRBV29-1	NA	TRBD2	TRBJ2-1	14	CSVAVRGEGNEQFF	TGCAGCGTCGCAGTCCGCGGGGAGGGGAATGAGCAGTTCTTC
TRBV4-3	NA	TRBD1	TRBJ2-3	17	CASSQRTETGLSDAQYF	TGCGCCAGCAGCCAAAGGACCGAGACAGGGTTATCGGATGCGCAGTATTTT
TRBV11-2	NA	NA	TRBJ2-3	15	CASSSGTLYTDTRYF	TGTGCCAGCAGCTCAGGTACCCTTTACACAGATACGCGGTATTTT
TRBV12-3/TRBV12-4	NA	NA	TRBJ1-1	13	CASSPNLLETAFF	TGTGCCAGCAGCCCCAACTTGCTTGAGACGGCTTTCTTT
TRBV7-3	many	TRBD2	TRBJ2-3	14	CASSLTSGKGTQYF	TGTGCCAGCAGCTTAACTAGCGGGAAGGGTACGCAGTATTTT
TRBV5-1	NA	NA	TRBJ2-7	16	CASSLEIASGLYEQYF	TGCGCCAGCAGCTTGGAGATAGCCTCGGGACTCTACGAGCAGTACTTC
TRBV25-1	NA	NA	TRBJ2-3	15	CASSGGRQGMDTQYF	TGTGCCAGCAGCGGCGGTCGACAAGGAATGGATACGCAGTATTTT
TRBV28	medium-sized	NA	TRBJ2-3	14	CASSFLSGTDTQYF	TGTGCCAGCAGTTTCCTATCCGGCACAGATACGCAGTATTTT
TRBV25-1	NA	TRBD1	TRBJ2-7	15	CASRDLGTGAYEQYF	TGTGCCAGCAGGGATCTCGGGACAGGGGCCTACGAGCAGTACTTC
TRBV20-1	NA	TRBD2	TRBJ2-7	13	CSAMGLADYEQYF	TGCAGTGCCATGGGACTAGCGGACTACGAGCAGTACTTC
TRBV20-1	NA	NA	TRBJ2-2	12	CSAWTRFGELFF	TGCAGTGCTTGGACACGCTTTGGGGAGCTGTTTTTT
TRBV3-1	NA	NA	TRBJ2-1	15	CASSQRPRVHNEQFF	TGTGCCAGCAGCCAACGCCCGCGGGTACACAATGAGCAGTTCTTC
TRBV12-3/TRBV12-4	medium-sized	NA	TRBJ2-7	14	CASSLGGPLYEQYF	TGTGCCAGCAGTTTAGGTGGCCCACTTTACGAGCAGTACTTC
TRBV29-1	medium-sized	TRBD1	TRBJ2-1	15	CSVCPGQGAYNEQFF	TGCAGCGTTTGTCCGGGACAGGGTGCCTACAATGAGCAGTTCTTC
TRBV6-5	few	TRBD1	TRBJ2-5	18	CASSRTPRTGGSGKTQYF	TGTGCCAGCAGTCGAACTCCGCGGACAGGGGGTAGCGGGAAGACCCAGTACTTC
TRBV4-1	many	TRBD1	TRBJ1-1	15	CASSHADRGDTEAFF	TGCGCCAGCAGCCATGCTGACAGGGGGGATACTGAAGCTTTCTTT